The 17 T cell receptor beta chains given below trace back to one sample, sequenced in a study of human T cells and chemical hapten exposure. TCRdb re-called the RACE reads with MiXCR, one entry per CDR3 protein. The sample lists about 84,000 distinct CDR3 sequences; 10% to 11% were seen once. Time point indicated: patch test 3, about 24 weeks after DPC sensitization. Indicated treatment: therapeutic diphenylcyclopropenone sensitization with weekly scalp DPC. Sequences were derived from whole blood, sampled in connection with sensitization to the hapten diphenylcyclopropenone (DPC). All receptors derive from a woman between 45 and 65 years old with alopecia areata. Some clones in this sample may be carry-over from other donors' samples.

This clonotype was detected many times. The CDR3 DNA reads as TGTGCCAGCAGCTTAGCCCCACCGAGACAGGGAGGAGTGCAGTACTTC. This sequence encodes CASSLAPPRQGGVQYF. V gene TRBV7-8 combines with J gene TRBJ2-7, with a weak D call TRBD1 (7 bases). Germline CDR1 is SGHVS and CDR2 is FQNEAQ. The CDR3 has 16 amino acids. Trimming stripped 0 bases from V and 9 bases from J, with 21 bases between.

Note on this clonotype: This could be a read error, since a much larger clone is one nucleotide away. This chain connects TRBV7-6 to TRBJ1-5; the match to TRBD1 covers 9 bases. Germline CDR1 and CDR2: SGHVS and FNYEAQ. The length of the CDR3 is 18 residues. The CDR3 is CPSSLKPFDRGSNQPQHF. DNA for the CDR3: TGTCCCAGCAGCTTAAAGCCTTTCGACAGGGGGAGCAATCAGCCCCAGCATTTT.

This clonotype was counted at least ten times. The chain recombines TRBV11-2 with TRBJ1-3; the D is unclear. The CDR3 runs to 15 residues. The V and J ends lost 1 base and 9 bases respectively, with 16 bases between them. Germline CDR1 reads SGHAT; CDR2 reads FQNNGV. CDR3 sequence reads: CASSLVPGPGGTIYF. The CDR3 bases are TGTGCCAGCAGCTTAGTACCGGGTCCGGGAGGCACCATATATTTT.

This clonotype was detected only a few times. The CDR3 spells CSARDWTSGLPSSYEQYF. Here the CDR3 DNA reads TGCAGTGCTAGAGATTGGACTAGCGGGTTGCCTAGCTCCTACGAGCAGTACTTC. The chain couples TRBV20-1 to TRBJ2-7; 11 bases align to TRBD2. Germline CDR1 and CDR2: DFQATT and SNEGSKA (reference sequence). CDR3 length: 18 amino acids. J lost 0 bases, V lost 0 bases, and 10 bases had no gene match.

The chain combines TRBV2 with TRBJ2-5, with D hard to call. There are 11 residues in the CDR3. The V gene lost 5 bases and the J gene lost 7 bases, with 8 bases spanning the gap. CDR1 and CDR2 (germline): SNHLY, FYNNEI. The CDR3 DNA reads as TGTGCCAGCAGTCAAGAGTGGACCCAGTACTTC. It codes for CASSQEWTQYF.

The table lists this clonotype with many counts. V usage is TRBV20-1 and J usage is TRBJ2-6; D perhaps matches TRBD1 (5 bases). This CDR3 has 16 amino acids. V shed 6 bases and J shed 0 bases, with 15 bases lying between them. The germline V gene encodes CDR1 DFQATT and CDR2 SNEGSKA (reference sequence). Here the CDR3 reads CSAKTPTDSGANVLTF. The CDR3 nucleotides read TGCAGTGCCAAGACCCCGACAGACTCTGGGGCCAACGTCCTGACTTTC.

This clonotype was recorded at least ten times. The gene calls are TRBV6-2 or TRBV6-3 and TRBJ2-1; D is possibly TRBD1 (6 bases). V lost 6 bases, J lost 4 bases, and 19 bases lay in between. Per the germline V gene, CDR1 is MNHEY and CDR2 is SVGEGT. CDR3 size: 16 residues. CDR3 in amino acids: CASRDAGWTEYNEQFF. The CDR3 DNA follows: TGTGCCAGCAGAGACGCCGGGTGGACAGAGTACAATGAGCAGTTCTTC.

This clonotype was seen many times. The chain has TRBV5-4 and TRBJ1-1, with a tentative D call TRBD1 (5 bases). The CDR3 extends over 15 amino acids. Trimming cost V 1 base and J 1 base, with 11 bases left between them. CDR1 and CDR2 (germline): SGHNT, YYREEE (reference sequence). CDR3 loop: CASSLPDRKNTEAFF. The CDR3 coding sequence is TGTGCCAGCAGCTTGCCCGACAGAAAGAACACTGAAGCTTTCTTT.

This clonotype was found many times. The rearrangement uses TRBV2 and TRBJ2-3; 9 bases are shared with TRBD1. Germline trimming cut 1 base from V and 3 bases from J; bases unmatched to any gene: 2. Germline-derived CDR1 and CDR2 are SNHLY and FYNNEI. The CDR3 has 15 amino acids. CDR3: CASSEVGQGTDTQYF. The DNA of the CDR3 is TGTGCCAGCAGTGAAGTAGGACAGGGGACAGATACGCAGTATTTT.

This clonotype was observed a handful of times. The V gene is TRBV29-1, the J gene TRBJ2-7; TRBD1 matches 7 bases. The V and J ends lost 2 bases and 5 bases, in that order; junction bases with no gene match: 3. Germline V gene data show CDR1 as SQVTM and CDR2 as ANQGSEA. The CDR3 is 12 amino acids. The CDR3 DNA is TGCAGCGTTGAAAAGACAGGGAACGAGCAGTACTTC. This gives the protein CSVEKTGNEQYF.

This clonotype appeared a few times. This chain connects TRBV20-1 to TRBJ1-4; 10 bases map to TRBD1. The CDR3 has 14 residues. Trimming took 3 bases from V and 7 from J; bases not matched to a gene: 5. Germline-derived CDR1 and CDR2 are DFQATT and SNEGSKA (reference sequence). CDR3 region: CSARSGDRGEKLFF. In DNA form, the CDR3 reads TGCAGTGCTAGGAGTGGGGACAGGGGTGAAAAACTGTTTTTT.

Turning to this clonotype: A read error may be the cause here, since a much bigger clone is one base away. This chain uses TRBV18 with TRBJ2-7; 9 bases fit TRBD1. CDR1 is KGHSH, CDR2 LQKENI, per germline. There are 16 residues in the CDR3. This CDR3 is CASSPADRGPSYEQCF. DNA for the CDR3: TGTGCCAGCTCACCAGCGGACAGGGGCCCATCCTACGAGCAGTGCTTC.

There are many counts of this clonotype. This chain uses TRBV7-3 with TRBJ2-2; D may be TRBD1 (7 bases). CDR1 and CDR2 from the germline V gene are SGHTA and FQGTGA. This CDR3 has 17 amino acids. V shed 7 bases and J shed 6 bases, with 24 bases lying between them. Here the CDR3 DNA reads TGTGCCAGCACCCCCCACTCAGGGGGAGGATCTGCCGGGGAGCTGTTTTTT. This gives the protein CASTPHSGGGSAGELFF.

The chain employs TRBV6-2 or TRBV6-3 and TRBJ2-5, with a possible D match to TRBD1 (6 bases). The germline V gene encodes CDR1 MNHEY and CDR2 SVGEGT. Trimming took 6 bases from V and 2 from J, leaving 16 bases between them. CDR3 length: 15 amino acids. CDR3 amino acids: CASRTPGTPQETQYF. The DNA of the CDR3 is TGTGCCAGCAGGACCCCCGGGACACCTCAAGAGACCCAGTACTTC.

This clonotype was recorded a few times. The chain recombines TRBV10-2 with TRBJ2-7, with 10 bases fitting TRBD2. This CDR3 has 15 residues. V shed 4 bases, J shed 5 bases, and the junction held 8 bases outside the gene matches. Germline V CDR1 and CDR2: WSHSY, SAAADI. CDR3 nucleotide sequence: TGCGCCAGCAGTGCCGCTAGCGGGAGTATGAACGAGCAGTACTTC. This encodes CASSAASGSMNEQYF.

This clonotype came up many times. The chain's CDR3 is CASSAGQGPYEQYF. The CDR3 DNA sequence: TGTGCCAGCAGCGCGGGACAGGGACCCTACGAGCAGTACTTC. The J gene is TRBJ2-7, the V gene TRBV2; 9 bases agree with TRBD1. The CDR3 length is 14 residues. Germline V gives CDR1 SNHLY, CDR2 FYNNEI. The V segment lost 6 bases and the J segment 2 bases; nucleotides outside the gene matches: 5.

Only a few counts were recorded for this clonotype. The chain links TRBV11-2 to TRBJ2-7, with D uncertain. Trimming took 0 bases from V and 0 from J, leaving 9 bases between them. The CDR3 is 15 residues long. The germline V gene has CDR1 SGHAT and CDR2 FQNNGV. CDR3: CASSLERYPSYEQYF. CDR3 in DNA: TGTGCCAGCAGCTTAGAGCGCTACCCCTCCTACGAGCAGTACTTC.